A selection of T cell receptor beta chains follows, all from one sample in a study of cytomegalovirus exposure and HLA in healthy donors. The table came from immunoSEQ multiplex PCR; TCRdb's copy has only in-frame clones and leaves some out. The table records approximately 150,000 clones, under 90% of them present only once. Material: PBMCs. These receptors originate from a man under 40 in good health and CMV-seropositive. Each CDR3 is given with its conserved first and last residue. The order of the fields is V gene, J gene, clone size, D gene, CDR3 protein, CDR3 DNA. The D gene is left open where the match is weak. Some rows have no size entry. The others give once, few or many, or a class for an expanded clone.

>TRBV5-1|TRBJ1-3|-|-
CASSPLSGNTIYF
TGCGCCAGCTCCCCCCTCTCTGGAAACACCATATATTTT
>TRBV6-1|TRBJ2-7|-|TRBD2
CASSEGLAATAPFEQYF
TGTGCCAGCAGTGAAGGACTAGCGGCCACCGCCCCCTTCGAGCAGTACTTC
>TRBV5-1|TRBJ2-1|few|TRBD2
CASSSGLATANEQFF
TGCGCCAGCAGCTCGGGACTAGCGACCGCCAATGAGCAGTTCTTC
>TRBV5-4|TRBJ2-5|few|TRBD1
CASAPGQGRETQYF
TGTGCCAGCGCTCCGGGACAGGGAAGAGAGACCCAGTACTTC
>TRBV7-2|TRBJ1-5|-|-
CASSLLGSQPQHF
TGTGCCAGCAGCTTGCTGGGGAGTCAGCCCCAGCATTTT
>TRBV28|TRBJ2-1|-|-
CASSGANEQFF
TGTGCCAGCAGTGGAGCAAATGAGCAGTTCTTC
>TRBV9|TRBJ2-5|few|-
CASSVAPPGSQETQYF
TGTGCCAGCAGCGTAGCTCCGCCGGGATCCCAAGAGACCCAGTACTTC
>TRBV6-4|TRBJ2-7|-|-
CASKLAVEQYF
TGTGCCAGCAAACTAGCTGTCGAGCAGTACTTC
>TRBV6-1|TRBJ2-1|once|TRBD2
CASSEGTSGGYNEQFF
TGTGCCAGCAGTGAAGGGACTAGCGGGGGGTACAATGAGCAGTTCTTC
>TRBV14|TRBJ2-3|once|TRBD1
CASSQELPGQGALDTQYF
TGTGCCAGCAGCCAAGAATTACCGGGACAGGGGGCGTTGGATACGCAGTATTTT
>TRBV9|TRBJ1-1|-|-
CASSVGANTEAFF
TGTGCCAGCAGCGTGGGGGCGAACACTGAAGCTTTCTTT
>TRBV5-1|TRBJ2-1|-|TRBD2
CASSLEASGPSSYNEQFF
TGCGCCAGCAGCTTGGAGGCTAGCGGGCCCAGCTCCTACAATGAGCAGTTCTTC
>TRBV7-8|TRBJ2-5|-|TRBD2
CASSTRLAGGLETQYF
TGTGCCAGCAGCACCCGACTAGCGGGGGGATTGGAGACCCAGTACTTC
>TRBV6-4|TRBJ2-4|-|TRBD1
CASSPGQGNIQYF
TGTGCCAGCAGTCCTGGACAGGGGAACATTCAGTACTTC
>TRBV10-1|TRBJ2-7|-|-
CASSDGAAYEQYF
TGCGCCAGCAGTGATGGGGCGGCCTACGAGCAGTACTTC
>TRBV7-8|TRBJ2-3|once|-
CASSLDGVGGLKDTQYF
TGTGCCAGCAGCTTAGATGGCGTGGGCGGGTTAAAAGATACGCAGTATTTT
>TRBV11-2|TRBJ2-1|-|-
CASSLTIPVNEQFF
TGTGCCAGCAGCTTAACTATCCCCGTCAATGAGCAGTTCTTC
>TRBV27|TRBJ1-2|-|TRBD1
CASSFTRTGNYGYTF
TGTGCCAGCAGTTTTACCAGGACAGGCAACTATGGCTACACCTTC
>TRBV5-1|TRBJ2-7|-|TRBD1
CASSSTGGTYEQYF
TGCGCCAGCAGCTCAACAGGGGGGACCTACGAGCAGTACTTC
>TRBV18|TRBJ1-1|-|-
CASSLNEGTEAFF
TGTGCCAGCTCACTGAACGAGGGCACTGAAGCTTTCTTT
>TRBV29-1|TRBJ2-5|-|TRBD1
CSVGTGSLETQYF
TGCAGCGTGGGGACAGGGAGTCTAGAGACCCAGTACTTC
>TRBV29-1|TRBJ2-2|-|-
CSVGVRTNTGELFF
TGCAGCGTTGGGGTCAGGACGAACACCGGGGAGCTGTTTTTT
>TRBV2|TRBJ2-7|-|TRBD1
CASSADREYEQYF
TGTGCCAGCAGCGCGGACAGGGAATACGAGCAGTACTTC
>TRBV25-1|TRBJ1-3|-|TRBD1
CASRQGSGNTIYF
TGTGCCAGCAGACAGGGGAGTGGAAACACCATATATTTT
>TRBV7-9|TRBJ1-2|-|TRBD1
CASSLGQGNGYTF
TGTGCCAGCAGCTTAGGACAGGGTAATGGCTACACCTTC
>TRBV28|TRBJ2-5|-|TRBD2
CASSLSTSGRETQYF
TGTGCCAGCAGTTTATCGACTAGCGGGAGGGAGACCCAGTACTTC
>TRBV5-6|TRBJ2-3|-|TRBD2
CASSPRLAGVTDTQYF
TGTGCCAGCAGCCCAAGACTAGCGGGGGTCACAGATACGCAGTATTTT
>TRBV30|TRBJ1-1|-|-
CAWSFLRTRNTEAFF
TGTGCCTGGAGTTTCCTTAGGACAAGGAACACTGAAGCTTTCTTT
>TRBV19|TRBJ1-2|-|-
CASSMLQGLIPYGYTF
TGTGCCAGTAGTATGTTGCAGGGGCTAATTCCCTATGGCTACACCTTC
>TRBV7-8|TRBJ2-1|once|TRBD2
CASNRLAGVDGDEQFF
TGTGCCAGCAATCGCCTAGCGGGGGTCGATGGGGATGAGCAGTTCTTC
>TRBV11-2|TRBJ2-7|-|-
CASSFGFNEQYF
TGTGCCAGCAGCTTTGGCTTCAACGAGCAGTACTTC
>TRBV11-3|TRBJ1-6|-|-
CASSLGRGGNSPLHF
TGTGCCAGCAGCTTAGGCAGGGGCGGGAATTCACCCCTCCACTTT
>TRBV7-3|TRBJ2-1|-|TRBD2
CASSLYSGDYNEQFF
TGTGCCAGCAGCTTGTACAGCGGGGACTACAATGAGCAGTTCTTC
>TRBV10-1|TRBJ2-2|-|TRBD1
CASSEGDRVNTGELFF
TGCGCCAGCAGTGAGGGGGACAGGGTGAACACCGGGGAGCTGTTTTTT
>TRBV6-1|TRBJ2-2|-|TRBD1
CASSEKAGGLTGELFF
TGTGCCAGCAGTGAAAAGGCAGGGGGCCTCACCGGGGAGCTGTTTTTT
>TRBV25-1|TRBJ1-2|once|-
CASKGGESSYGYTF
TGTGCCAGCAAGGGAGGGGAATCCTCCTATGGCTACACCTTC
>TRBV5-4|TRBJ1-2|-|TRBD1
CASSSGQEYGYGYTF
TGTGCCAGCAGCTCTGGACAGGAATACGGCTATGGCTACACCTTC
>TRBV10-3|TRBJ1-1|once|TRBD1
CAISTRGAEAFF
TGTGCCATCAGTACCAGGGGGGCTGAAGCTTTCTTT
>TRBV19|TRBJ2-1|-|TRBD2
CASSINGGGEQFF
TGTGCCAGTAGTATAAACGGCGGGGGGGAGCAGTTCTTC
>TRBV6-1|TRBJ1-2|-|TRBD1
CAGAYRGGLDGYTF
TGTGCCGGAGCGTACAGGGGAGGTTTGGATGGCTACACCTTC
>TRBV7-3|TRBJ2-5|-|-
CASSLTSGDQETQYF
TGTGCCAGCAGCCTCACCTCGGGGGACCAAGAGACCCAGTACTTC
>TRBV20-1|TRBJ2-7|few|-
CSARLEYEQYF
TGCAGTGCTAGACTGGAGTACGAGCAGTACTTC
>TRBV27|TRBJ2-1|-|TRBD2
CASSFSGRMINEQFF
TGTGCCAGCAGTTTCAGCGGGAGGATGATTAATGAGCAGTTCTTC
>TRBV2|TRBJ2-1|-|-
CASSVQDTSSYNEQFF
TGTGCCAGCAGTGTTCAGGATACCAGCTCCTACAATGAGCAGTTCTTC
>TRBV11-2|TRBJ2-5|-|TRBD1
CASSLGQGEETQYF
TGTGCCAGCAGCTTAGGACAGGGGGAAGAGACCCAGTACTTC
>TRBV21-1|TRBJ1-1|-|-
CATLTGNTEAFF
TGTGCCACCTTGACAGGGAACACTGAAGCTTTCTTT
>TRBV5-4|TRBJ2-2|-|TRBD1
CASSHRGPGELFF
TGTGCCAGCAGCCACAGGGGTCCCGGGGAGCTGTTTTTT
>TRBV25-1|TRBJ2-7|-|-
CASSEFGAALYEQYF
TGTGCCAGCAGTGAATTTGGGGCAGCCCTCTACGAGCAGTACTTC
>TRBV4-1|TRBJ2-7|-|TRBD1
CASSPKVGTGTYEQYF
TGCGCCAGCAGCCCCAAGGTCGGGACAGGAACCTACGAGCAGTACTTC
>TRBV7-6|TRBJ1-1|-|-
CASSLAGVTEAFF
TGTGCCAGCAGCTTAGCAGGGGTCACTGAAGCTTTCTTT
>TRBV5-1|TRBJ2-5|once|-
CASSLEWGGSGSGETQYF
TGCGCCAGCAGCTTGGAATGGGGGGGCTCAGGATCCGGAGAGACCCAGTACTTC
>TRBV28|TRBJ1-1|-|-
CASSPLGAGNTEAFF
TGTGCCAGCAGTCCCTTAGGGGCAGGGAACACTGAAGCTTTCTTT